This entry concerns a single T cell receptor beta chain. Its cognate antigen is unknown. Each individual donor underwent a draw of approximately 9.6 milliliters of peripheral blood. The V segment lost 5 bases and the J segment 2 bases; nucleotides outside the gene matches: 14. The CDR3 contains 18 residues. From germline, CDR1 is SGHTA and CDR2 FQGNSA. The authors ran a second PCR of 7 to 11 cycles using a sample-barcoded 5' primer and a J-beta primer mix. Via MiXCR, TCRdb re-called the 5' RACE reads, giving one row per CDR3 protein. Of hundreds of thousands of distinct CDR3 sequences in the sample, 58% were seen once. The data belong to a study of blood T cells in healthy people across ages. Study-wide results and limits: Nothing was known about donor CMV status, and this possibly confounded expanded clonotype changes. Diversity of TCR beta correlated strongly with naive T cell percentage.

The sequence derives from a man in his sixties in good health. Specimen: blood. The chain has TRBV7-2 and TRBJ2-5; 10 bases fit TRBD2. Here the CDR3 DNA reads TGTGCCAGCAGCCCCCTGAGCGGGGGGGCCTCAGTTCAAGAGACCCAGTACTTC. Protein: CASSPLSGGASVQETQYF.